This TCR beta chain comes out of a study of OX40 agonist ivuxolimab in advanced cancers. Across the study: An agonistic anti-OX40 (CD134) antibody, ivuxolimab, was used to treat the patients.

This table comes from immunoSEQ multiplex PCR, and its TCRdb copy is limited to in-frame clones, with some not included. The sample carries approximately 70,000 clones, roughly nine tenths recorded once. V shed 5 bases and J shed 1 base, with 9 bases lying between them. The CDR3 sequence is 13 residues long. Germline-derived CDR1 and CDR2 are MDHEN and SYDVKM. The sample consisted of CD4+ or CD8+ T cells sorted from blood, taken in a trial of the OX40 agonist ivuxolimab. This chain uses TRBV28 with TRBJ2-7; D is ambiguous. This receptor was taken from an adult with an advanced solid tumor such as melanoma, head and neck, liver or kidney cancer. The CDR3 spells CASSLLGSYEQYF. In DNA form, the CDR3 reads TGTGCCAGCAGTCTCCTCGGGTCCTACGAGCAGTACTTC.